The 4 T cell receptor beta chains below come from one sample, sequenced in a study of patients and donors after allogeneic stem cell transplantation. TCRdb passed the RT-PCR reads through MiXCR, listing each CDR3 protein once. This sample has about 960,000 distinct CDR3 sequences; roughly 17% occur once, and the top ten carry 6%. The sequencing input was blood, either unsorted or a sorted T cell fraction (not recorded which). These receptors were taken from a human donor who was either an allogeneic HSCT recipient or a stem cell or donor lymphocyte infusion donor (not recorded which). It is not recorded whose cells these are; they may come from a transplant donor.

The gene calls are TRBV3-1 and TRBJ2-5, with TRBD2 identical over 7 bases. The junction had 13 bases not matched to a gene; V was cut back by 4 bases and J by 2 bases. There are 17 residues in the CDR3. CDR1 is LGHDT, CDR2 YNNKEL, per germline (reference sequence). The CDR3 DNA reads as TGTGCCAGCAGCCCCCAATTTGTACTAGCGCTACAAGAGACCCAGTACTTC. Protein: CASSPQFVLALQETQYF.

This clonotype was counted a few times. Here the CDR3 DNA reads TGTGCCAGCAGCGTAGACCCTGGGACAGGGAGCGGGGAGCTGTTTTTT. This gives the protein CASSVDPGTGSGELFF. The chain has TRBV9 and TRBJ2-2, with 9 positions matching TRBD1. The ends lost 0 bases at V and 7 bases at J; junction bases unmatched: 7. This CDR3 is 16 amino acids long. The germline V gene has CDR1 SGDLS and CDR2 YYNGEE. Supplemented by reference TRBV9 and TRBJ2-2, the full variable domain reads DSGVTQTPKHLITATGQRVTLRCSPRSGDLSVYWYQQSLDQGLQFLIQYYNGEERAKGNILERFSAQQFPDLHSELNLSSLELGDSALYFCASSVDPGTGSGELFFGEGSRLTVL.

This clonotype was counted ten times or more. The gene calls are TRBV12-3 or TRBV12-4 and TRBJ1-1; possible D gene TRBD1, 5 bases. CDR3 length: 14 amino acids. Trimming shortened V by 4 bases and J by 1 base, and 10 bases separated the two germline ends. In DNA form, the CDR3 reads TGTGCCAGCAGTTACGGGACGGGGAACACTGAAGCTTTCTTT. It specifies CASSYGTGNTEAFF.

This clonotype turned up a few times. The chain joins TRBV25-1 to TRBJ2-2; TRBD1 matches at 8 bases. Germline assignment: CDR1 MGHDK and CDR2 SYGVNS. J was trimmed by 3 bases and V by 4 bases; bases with no gene match: 4. This CDR3 spans 15 amino acids. This CDR3 reads CASSGQGKDTGELFF. The DNA for the CDR3 is TGTGCCAGCAGTGGACAGGGGAAGGACACCGGGGAGCTGTTTTTT.